Shown below are 24 T cell receptor beta chains from a single sample sequenced in a study of CD8 T cells in ankylosing spondylitis. Each CDR3 protein is one row after TCRdb ran MiXCR on the 5' RACE reads. The data hold 240,000 or so distinct CDR3 sequences, with around 9.1% observed a single time. The sample comprised blood, either unsorted or a sorted T cell fraction (not recorded which). These TCRs come from a male donor with ankylosing spondylitis or in good health (not recorded which).

This clonotype came up many times. The chain uses TRBV12-3 or TRBV12-4 and TRBJ2-1; D remains unclear. This CDR3 region has 12 residues. Trimming took off 11 bases at V and 2 bases at J, with 10 bases between the two ends. The CDR3 region has the DNA TGTGCCGACGGCGCGGCCTACAATGAGCAGTTCTTC. This gives the protein CADGAAYNEQFF.

This clonotype was seen at least ten times. This chain uses TRBV10-3 with TRBJ2-5; 7 nucleotides match TRBD2. J gave up 4 bases and V 8 bases, and 10 bases lay outside the gene matches. Looked up from germline, CDR1 is ENHRY and CDR2 is SYGVKD. This CDR3 comprises 14 residues. CDR3 amino acids: CAISVAGEGETQYF. Written as DNA, the CDR3 is TGTGCCATCTCGGTCGCGGGAGAGGGAGAGACCCAGTACTTC.

Ten or more counts support this clonotype. The chain employs TRBV7-9 and TRBJ2-7; 8 nucleotides line up with TRBD1. The germline V gene has CDR1 SEHNR and CDR2 FQNEAQ (reference sequence). V was clipped by 3 bases and J by 2 bases; unmatched bases: 3. CDR3 size: 14 residues. The CDR3 DNA reads as TGTGCCAGCAGCTTTGGACAGGGACCCTACGAGCAGTACTTC. This encodes CASSFGQGPYEQYF.

The genes are TRBV7-2 and TRBJ1-1, with a tentative D call TRBD1 (6 bases). V was shortened by 6 bases and J by 4 bases, with 15 bases between the two germline ends. There are 14 residues in the CDR3. Germline-derived CDR1 and CDR2 are SGHTA and FQGNSA. CDR3 nucleotides: TGTGCCAGCAGGGACGGGGGGCCGAGCACTGAAGCTTTCTTT. Translation: CASRDGGPSTEAFF.

This clonotype was found many times. The rearrangement uses TRBV9 and TRBJ1-1; D is undetermined. Germline V gene lookup returns CDR1 SGDLS and CDR2 YYNGEE. The CDR3 extends over 12 amino acids. V lost 5 bases and J 1 base, leaving 6 bases between the germline ends. This chain's CDR3 is CASSATNTEAFF. DNA of the CDR3: TGTGCCAGCAGTGCTACGAACACTGAAGCTTTCTTT.

This clonotype showed up many times. The chain joins TRBV27 to TRBJ2-6; 8 bases are a match to TRBD1. Per the germline V gene, CDR1 is MNHEY and CDR2 is SMNVEV (reference sequence). After removal of 5 bases from V and 0 bases from J, the junction contained 12 bases not matched to a gene. This CDR3 contains 19 residues. The CDR3 coding sequence is TGTGCCAGCAGTACCCGGGTTTCAGGGGGCTACTCTGGGGCCAACGTCCTGACTTTC. Amino acids: CASSTRVSGGYSGANVLTF.

This clonotype was seen a handful of times. The chain combines TRBV29-1 with TRBJ2-2, with D perhaps TRBD1 (6 bases). V was trimmed by 4 bases and J by 4 bases, leaving 10 bases between them. Germline loops: CDR1 SQVTM, CDR2 ANQGSEA. The CDR3 is 13 amino acids. The CDR3 DNA is TGCAGCGTTGTTACAGGGCGCACCGGGGAGCTGTTTTTT. Its translation is CSVVTGRTGELFF.

This clonotype was seen many times. J is TRBJ1-1 and V is TRBV19, with a possible D match to TRBD1 (6 bases). Looked up from germline, CDR1 is LNHDA and CDR2 is SQIVND (reference sequence). V was shortened by 5 bases and J by 11 bases, with 18 bases between the two germline ends. This CDR3 has 13 amino acids. CDR3: CASSGQGIGHAFF. The CDR3 coding sequence is TGTGCCAGTAGTGGGCAGGGGATTGGGCATGCTTTCTTT.

This clonotype was counted ten times or more. The V call is TRBV7-9, the J call TRBJ2-1, with D perhaps TRBD1 (5 bases). The CDR3 length is 13 residues. CDR1 is SEHNR and CDR2 is FQNEAQ in the germline V gene (reference sequence). The germline V and J ends were trimmed by 1 base and 9 bases, with 10 bases remaining between them. This chain's CDR3 is CASSLEGYFEQFF. The CDR3 DNA reads TGTGCCAGCAGCTTAGAGGGGTACTTTGAGCAGTTCTTC.

Turning to this clonotype: No conserved phenylalanine or tryptophan ends this CDR3, so it is likely a read error. CDR3 in amino acids: CASSYQREGPYNEQFI. The CDR3 coding sequence is TGTGCCAGCAGTTACCAGCGGGAGGGCCCCTACAATGAGCAGTTCATC. V usage is TRBV13 and J usage is TRBJ2-1, with 10 bases that match TRBD2. Trimming cost V 6 bases and J 2 bases; bases outside gene matches: 7. The CDR3 spans 16 residues. In germline, CDR1 is PRHDT, CDR2 FYEKMQ (reference sequence).

The chain links TRBV3-1 to TRBJ2-5; TRBD2 agrees at 8 bases. Germline CDR1 and CDR2: LGHDT and YNNKEL (reference sequence). Unmatched junction bases numbered 7, after V lost 4 bases and J lost 3 bases. The CDR3 length is 15 residues. CDR3 sequence (DNA): TGTGCCAGCAGCCCCGAGGATAGCGGGGAAGAGACCCAGTACTTC. It translates to CASSPEDSGEETQYF.

This clonotype was found many times. The rearrangement joins TRBV7-2 to TRBJ2-2; 7 bases fit TRBD1. The trim removed 3 bases at V and 5 bases at J, leaving 0 bases unmatched. The germline V gene encodes CDR1 SGHTA and CDR2 FQGNSA. CDR3 length equals 13 residues. CDR3 sequence: CASSLTGTGELFF. CDR3 bases: TGTGCCAGCAGCTTGACAGGGACCGGGGAGCTGTTTTTT.

This clonotype was counted a few times. The rearrangement joins TRBV3-1 to TRBJ2-1, with TRBD2 matching 8 bases. CDR1 is LGHDT and CDR2 is YNNKEL in the germline V gene (reference sequence). V was clipped by 3 bases and J by 5 bases; unmatched bases: 6. The CDR3 runs to 15 residues. In DNA, the CDR3 is TGTGCCAGCAGCCAGACGCGGGGGGCTAACAATGAGCAGTTCTTC. This translates into CASSQTRGANNEQFF.

Ten or more counts support this clonotype. The chain carries TRBV10-3 and TRBJ2-5, with no clear D. CDR1 is ENHRY, CDR2 SYGVKD, per germline. The V end lost 6 bases, the J end lost 3 bases, and 5 bases lay between the germline ends. This CDR3 has 11 amino acids. DNA of the CDR3: TGTGCCATCAGACAAGAAGAGACCCAGTACTTC. Its translation is CAIRQEETQYF.

The V call is TRBV7-3, the J call TRBJ2-1, with D perhaps TRBD1 (5 bases). The CDR3 covers 15 residues. CDR1 and CDR2 from the germline V gene are SGHTA and FQGTGA. V lost 4 bases to trimming and J lost 8 bases, with 18 bases between them. This CDR3 reads CASSSATPGAHEQFF. Here the CDR3 DNA reads TGTGCCAGCAGCTCAGCGACCCCTGGGGCCCATGAGCAGTTCTTC.

This clonotype showed up many times. This rearrangement joins TRBV4-1 to TRBJ2-5; D gene unclear. The germline V gene encodes CDR1 MGHRA and CDR2 YSYEKL. V lost 4 bases and J lost 2, with 8 bases in between. This CDR3 comprises 13 residues. DNA of the CDR3: TGCGCCAGCAGCCCAGGAGCACAAGAGACCCAGTACTTC. Amino acid sequence: CASSPGAQETQYF.

This clonotype was seen many times. The rearrangement links TRBV5-1 to TRBJ2-3; D gene unclear. Trimming pared 0 bases from V and 3 bases from J, leaving 14 bases between. This CDR3 has 16 amino acids. CDR1 is SGHRS and CDR2 is YFSETQ in the germline V gene. The CDR3 spells CASSLGSPLETDTQYF. The CDR3 bases are TGCGCCAGCAGCTTGGGATCACCCCTTGAGACAGATACGCAGTATTTT.

This clonotype has only a few counts. V gene TRBV20-1 combines with J gene TRBJ2-5, with TRBD1 matching over 10 bases. The CDR3 totals 16 residues. V dropped 2 bases and J dropped 1; count of bases not matched to a gene: 7. Germline V lookup: CDR1 DFQATT, CDR2 SNEGSKA (reference sequence). This CDR3 is CSARTDRGRPQETQYF. CDR3 DNA sequence: TGCAGTGCTAGAACAGACAGGGGGCGCCCCCAAGAGACCCAGTACTTC.

The chain has TRBV4-2 and TRBJ2-3; D is uncertain. The CDR3 is 15 amino acids. Trimming removed 4 bases from V and 0 bases from J, with 11 bases in between. Germline values: CDR1 LGHNA, CDR2 YNFKEQ. The DNA for the CDR3 is TGTGCCAGCAGCCCCGGGCCCCCTAGCACAGATACGCAGTATTTT. Its translation is CASSPGPPSTDTQYF.

This clonotype was counted ten times or more. This chain uses TRBV5-6 with TRBJ1-1; 7 positions match TRBD1. Trimming removed 3 bases from V and 1 base from J; junction bases left unmatched: 9. Germline CDR1 and CDR2: SGHDT and YYEEEE. This CDR3 is built from 16 residues. In nucleotides, the CDR3 is TGTGCCAGCAGCTACGGACAGGTTGGAAAGAACACTGAAGCTTTCTTT. Translating it yields CASSYGQVGKNTEAFF.

This clonotype was observed many times. Written as DNA, the CDR3 is TGCAGTGCGCGGACAGGGAGCTCCTACGAGCAGTACTTC. Amino acids: CSARTGSSYEQYF. The genes are TRBV20-1 and TRBJ2-7; 8 bases match TRBD1. V lost 6 bases to trimming and J lost 0 bases; unmatched junction nucleotides: 4. CDR1 and CDR2 from the germline V gene are DFQATT and SNEGSKA (reference sequence). The CDR3 is made up of 13 amino acids.

In this sample, this clonotype turned up many times. The chain has TRBV20-1 and TRBJ1-1; D not certain. The CDR3 is 10 amino acids. Trimming took off 3 bases at V and 3 bases at J, with 2 bases between the two ends. The germline gives CDR1 DFQATT, CDR2 SNEGSKA (reference sequence). The CDR3 sequence is CSASYTEAFF. The DNA for the CDR3 is TGCAGTGCTAGCTACACTGAAGCTTTCTTT.

The chain combines TRBV7-3 with TRBJ1-2; D gene unclear. The germline V gene encodes CDR1 SGHTA and CDR2 FQGTGA. The CDR3 spans 13 residues. V gave up 5 bases and J gave up 6 bases, with 13 bases separating them. The CDR3 coding sequence is TGTGCCAGCAGCCCCGGCCGGGGTGATGGCTACACCTTC. Translated, it gives CASSPGRGDGYTF.

This clonotype was detected many times. J is TRBJ1-1 and V is TRBV5-1, with D unresolved. Trimming cost V 5 bases and J 1 base, with 6 bases left between them. This CDR3 spans 12 amino acids. Germline values: CDR1 SGHRS, CDR2 YFSETQ. The CDR3 nucleotides are TGCGCCAGCAGGGCGAGGAACACTGAAGCTTTCTTT. Encoded protein: CASRARNTEAFF.